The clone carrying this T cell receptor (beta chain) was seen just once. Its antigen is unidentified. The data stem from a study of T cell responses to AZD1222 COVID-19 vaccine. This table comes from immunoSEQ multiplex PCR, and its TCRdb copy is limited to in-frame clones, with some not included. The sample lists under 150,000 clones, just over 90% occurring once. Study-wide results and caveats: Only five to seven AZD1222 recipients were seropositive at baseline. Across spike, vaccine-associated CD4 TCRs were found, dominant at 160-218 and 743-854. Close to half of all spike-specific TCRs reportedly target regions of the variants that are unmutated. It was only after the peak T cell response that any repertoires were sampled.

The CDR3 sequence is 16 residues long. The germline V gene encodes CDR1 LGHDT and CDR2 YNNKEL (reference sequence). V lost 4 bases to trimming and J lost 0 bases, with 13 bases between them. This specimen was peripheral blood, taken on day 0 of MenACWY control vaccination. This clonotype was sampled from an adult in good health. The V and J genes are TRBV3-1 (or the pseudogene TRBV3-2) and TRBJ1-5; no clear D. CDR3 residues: CASSPDGSDSNQPQHF. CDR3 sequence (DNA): TGTGCCAGCAGCCCGGATGGGTCCGATAGCAATCAGCCCCAGCATTTT.